By sample fraction, the clone carrying this T cell receptor beta chain is medium-sized. This CDR3 is built from 15 residues. Per germline, CDR1 MNHEY and CDR2 SMNVEV (reference sequence). Trimming cost V 3 bases and J 5 bases; bases outside gene matches: 7. The entry originates in a study of T and B cells in COVID-19 patients. Across the study: The recovered cohort's median age was about 34 years, versus approximately 70 years in active infection. Of some 21 active-infection patients, 15 to 19 carried comorbidities linked to unfavorable COVID-19 outcome.

TRB was amplified from about 250-500 ng of blood genomic DNA. Multiplex PCR with BIOMED2 TRB-A/B primer pools amplified TRB rearrangements. TCRdb called the multiplex PCR reads again in MiXCR, with one record for every CDR3 protein. The table records about 15,000 distinct CDR3 sequences, approximately 26% of them present only once. The V gene is TRBV27, the J gene TRBJ2-7, with 10 bases aligning to TRBD2. Input material: blood. The TCR was taken from a human donor who had recovered from COVID-19. CDR3 sequence (DNA): TGTGCCAGCAGTTTTGGAGGTAGCGGGAGGAACGAGCAGTACTTC. This encodes CASSFGGSGRNEQYF.